One and the same sample provided the 6 T cell receptor beta chains below, sequenced in a study of shared clonotypes between healthy human individuals. This table comes from immunoSEQ multiplex PCR, and its TCRdb copy is limited to in-frame clones, with some not included. The data contain millions of clones, around 93% of them seen just once; the ten biggest clones take up more than 1.5%. Naive CD8 cells were CD45RO-negative, positively selected for CCR7, excluding terminally differentiated effector memory CD45RA+ cells. The material sequenced was naive CD8+ T cells from PBMCs. The receptors derive from a man in his late teens or twenties in good health. Some clones in this sample may be carry-over from other donors' samples.

The V and J genes are TRBV5-4 and TRBJ2-7; D is tentatively TRBD1 or TRBD2 (5 bases each). The V gene's germline CDR1 is SGHNT and CDR2 YYREEE (reference sequence). The CDR3 extends over 15 amino acids. V shed 2 bases and J shed 10 bases, with 22 bases lying between them. The CDR3 sequence is CASSLPGRTTSGQYF. In DNA form, the CDR3 reads TGTGCCAGCAGCTTACCGGGACGGACAACCTCAGGACAGTACTTC.

V and J are TRBV18 and TRBJ1-1, with a weak D call TRBD1 (5 bases). V was cut by 0 bases and J by 11 bases, with 19 bases left in between. CDR1 is KGHSH, CDR2 LQKENI, per germline. The CDR3 is 15 amino acids. In nucleotides, the CDR3 is TGTGCCAGCTCACCACCGTCAGAGGGACCTCCAGCGGCTTTCTTT. Its protein is CASSPPSEGPPAAFF.

This clone appeared a single time. The CDR3 bases are TGTGCCAGCAGCCCGGACAGGGCGAACACCGGGGAGCTGTTTTTT. Protein sequence: CASSPDRANTGELFF. The chain is built from TRBV5-6 and TRBJ2-2; 8 bases align to TRBD1. CDR1 SGHDT and CDR2 YYEEEE come from the germline V gene. The CDR3 spans 15 residues. V gave up 4 bases and J gave up 0 bases; unmatched junction bases: 2.

V usage is TRBV29-1 and J usage is TRBJ2-2, with 7 bases that match TRBD1. V dropped 4 bases and J dropped 4; count of bases not matched to a gene: 9. The CDR3 length is 15 residues. Germline V gene sequence: CDR1 SQVTM, CDR2 ANQGSEA. CDR3 sequence: CSVADRVQTTGELFF. The DNA for the CDR3 is TGCAGCGTTGCTGACAGGGTTCAGACCACCGGGGAGCTGTTTTTT.

The chain is built from TRBV11-2 and TRBJ1-1; no definite D call. Trimming cost V 8 bases and J 6 bases, with 13 bases left between them. The CDR3 consists of 12 residues. Per germline, CDR1 SGHAT and CDR2 FQNNGV. The CDR3 bases are TGTGCCAGCCGAGGCGCGGAGGCTGAAGCTTTCTTT. It specifies CASRGAEAEAFF.

There are a few counts of this clone. The sample contains more than one DNA sequence encoding this CDR3. V usage is TRBV10-1 and J usage is TRBJ1-2; 8 bases match TRBD1. This CDR3 spans 13 amino acids. CDR1 and CDR2 from the germline V gene are WNHNN and SYGVQD (reference sequence). The V and J ends lost 2 bases and 6 bases, in that order; junction bases with no gene match: 2. CDR3 protein: CASSEDRGHGYTF. The CDR3 DNA follows: TGCGCCAGCAGTGAGGACAGGGGTCATGGCTACACCTTC.